This T cell receptor beta chain is from a study of response to subunit inactivated influenza vaccine. V was cut by 3 bases and J by 7 bases, with 12 bases left in between. The CDR3 length is 13 residues. Germline V gene data show CDR1 as MNHEY and CDR2 as SVGAGI. TCRdb called the RT-PCR reads again in MiXCR, with one record for every CDR3 protein. Here the sample spans 550,000 to 650,000 distinct CDR3 sequences, roughly 10% being singletons. Findings of the study overall: Authors suggested seasonal influenza vaccinations each recruit few new T cells.

This clonotype was recorded a few times. The antigen is not known. The sequencing used PBMCs from blood, collected on the day of vaccination. This chain connects TRBV6-5 to TRBJ1-2; D unresolved. The source of this sequence is a man between 45 and 60 years old who received an inactivated influenza vaccine. CDR3 DNA: TGTGCCAGCAGTTATTTGGGGTCCGGTGGCTACACCTTC. Translation gives CASSYLGSGGYTF.